These T cell receptor beta chains were read from a single sample in a study of blood T cells in healthy people across ages. MiXCR was run by TCRdb on the 5' RACE reads, yielding one entry per CDR3 protein. The profile shows about 650,000 distinct CDR3 sequences, roughly 32% of them singletons. What was sequenced was blood. The receptors were gathered from an elderly woman in good health. Both conserved end residues are part of each CDR3. The D gene is left open where the match is weak. Clone size appears in some rows only: once, few, many, or a class for an expanded clone.

j_call clone_size d_call v_call cdr3_nt cdr3_aa
TRBJ1-3 few TRBD1 TRBV7-2 TGTGCCAGCAGCCCTACAGGGGTCTCTGGAAACACCATATATTTT CASSPTGVSGNTIYF
TRBJ2-2 NA NA TRBV19 TGTGCCAGTAGTTCGAGACAGATCACCGGGGAGCTGTTTTTT CASSSRQITGELFF
TRBJ1-1 many NA TRBV29-1 TGCAGCGCTATCCGGGCCAACACTGAAGCTTTCTTT CSAIRANTEAFF
TRBJ1-5 NA NA TRBV15 TGTGCCACCAGCAGACCTGGGCAGCCCCGGCATTTT CATSRPGQPRHF
TRBJ1-5 many NA TRBV7-2 TGTGCCAGCAGCCTCCCGGGTAGCGATCAGCCCCAGCATTTT CASSLPGSDQPQHF
TRBJ1-5 few TRBD1 TRBV28 TGTGCCAGCAGCAGACAGGGGCGCAATCAGCCCCAGCATTTT CASSRQGRNQPQHF
TRBJ2-2 few TRBD1 TRBV19 TGTGCCAGTAGTAATCGACAGGGCCGGACCGGGGAGCTGTTTTTT CASSNRQGRTGELFF
TRBJ2-7 NA NA TRBV20-1 TGCAGTGCTAGAGATCGGGAGTACGAGCAGTACTTC CSARDREYEQYF
TRBJ1-2 few NA TRBV2 TGTGCCAGCAGTGAGGCCCGTGCCTCGGCTTACACCTTC CASSEARASAYTF
TRBJ2-3 NA NA TRBV5-4 TGTGCCAGCAGCTTGCAGGAGGCTAGCGCGGATACGCAGTATTTT CASSLQEASADTQYF
TRBJ1-1 few TRBD1 TRBV5-4 TGTGCCAGCAGCTTGGTGCGACAGGGGGCTGCTGAAGCTTTCTTT CASSLVRQGAAEAFF